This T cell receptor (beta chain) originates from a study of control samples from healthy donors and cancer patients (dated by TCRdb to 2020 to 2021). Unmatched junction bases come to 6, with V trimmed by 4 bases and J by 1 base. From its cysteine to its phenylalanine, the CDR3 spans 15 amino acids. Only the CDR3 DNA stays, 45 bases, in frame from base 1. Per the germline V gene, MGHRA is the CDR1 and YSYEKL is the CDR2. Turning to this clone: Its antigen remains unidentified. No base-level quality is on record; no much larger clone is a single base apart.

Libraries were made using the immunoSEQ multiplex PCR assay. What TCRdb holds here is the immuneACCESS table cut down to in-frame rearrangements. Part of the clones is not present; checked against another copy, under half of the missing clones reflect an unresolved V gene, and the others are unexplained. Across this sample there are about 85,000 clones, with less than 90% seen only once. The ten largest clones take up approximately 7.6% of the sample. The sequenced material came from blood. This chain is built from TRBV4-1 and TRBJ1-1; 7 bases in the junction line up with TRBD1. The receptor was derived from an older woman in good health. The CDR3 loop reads CASSRTGTANTEAFF. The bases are TGCGCCAGCAGCCGAACCGGGACAGCGAACACTGAAGCTTTCTTT.